Here is one T cell receptor (beta chain) with its context. Its target is unknown. These data are taken from a study of OX40 agonist ivuxolimab in advanced cancers. About the research overall: It was ivuxolimab, an agonistic anti-OX40 (CD134) antibody, that patients were treated with. Study-wide results and limits: Among the lowest levels of clonal expansion were found in partial responders at 0.1-3.0 mg/kg.

With 1 base removed from V and 2 bases from J, the gap between germline ends came to 9 bases. Germline loops: CDR1 SGHKS, CDR2 YYEKEE (reference sequence). This CDR3 is built from 14 residues. Assay: immunoSEQ multiplex PCR; the TCRdb copy retains only in-frame clones and omits some. The repertoire includes roughly 80,000 clones, 83% of them detected once, and around 0.84% sits in the top ten. This clonotype was sampled from an adult with an advanced solid tumor such as melanoma, head and neck, liver or kidney cancer. Material: CD4+ or CD8+ T cells sorted from blood, obtained in a trial of the OX40 agonist ivuxolimab. The chain uses TRBV5-5 and TRBJ1-2, with D possibly matching TRBD1 (5 bases). CDR3 in amino acids: CASSLIDSNYGYTF. CDR3 DNA: TGTGCCAGCAGCTTGATTGACAGCAACTATGGCTACACCTTC.